This T cell receptor beta chain emerged from a study of T cells in Graves' hyperthyroidism and ophthalmopathy. Broader study findings: Blood samples included most of the expanded thyroid clonotypes exceeding 0.001. Model-based prediction identified ophthalmopathy a median approximately 6.2 months prior to its onset.

Reasons for excluding patients were uncontrolled infection, other autoimmune disease, pregnancy or lactation. Each diagnosis was grounded in clinical symptoms, serum thyroxine and TRAb, thyroid ultrasound, and orbital computed tomography. Comment on this clonotype: The antigen is not known.

From RNA transcripts, TCR beta CDR3 regions were amplified. RT-PCR in the first round (using the HTBI primer set) targeted the TCR CDR3. TCRdb reprocessed the multiplex PCR reads via MiXCR and lists one record per CDR3 protein. The sample includes around 660,000 distinct CDR3 sequences, about 45% seen only once; the top ten take roughly 7.2%. V dropped 3 bases and J dropped 7; count of bases not matched to a gene: 7. There are 14 residues in the CDR3. Per germline, CDR1 MGHRA and CDR2 YSYEKL. The sample taken for sequencing was peripheral blood or thyroid tissue (not recorded which). The chain joins TRBV4-1 to TRBJ1-2, with TRBD1 matching 8 bases. The source of this sequence is an adult man with Graves' disease, either hyperthyroidism or ophthalmopathy (not recorded which). The CDR3 DNA follows: TGCGCCAGCAGCCATCCCGGACAGGGAGGTGGCTACACCTTC. Its translation is CASSHPGQGGGYTF.